One sample yielded the 16 T cell receptor beta chains listed below, sequenced in a study of T cell responses to AZD1222 COVID-19 vaccine. The table came from immunoSEQ multiplex PCR; TCRdb's copy has only in-frame clones and leaves some out. This sample has approximately 80,000 clones; roughly 90% occur once, and the top ten carry around 30%. Sequenced here: peripheral blood, sampled 28 days after the second AZD1222 dose. The source is an adult who received the AZD1222 COVID-19 vaccine.

This clone was detected only a few times. This chain connects TRBV6-2 or TRBV6-3 to TRBJ2-5, with D perhaps matching TRBD2 (5 bases). Deletions cut 5 bases from V and 2 bases from J, with 15 bases between. Germline loops: CDR1 MNHEY, CDR2 SVGEGT. This CDR3 is 15 amino acids long. The CDR3 here is CASSRTESGQETQYF. In DNA, the CDR3 is TGTGCCAGCAGTCGGACCGAATCGGGGCAAGAGACCCAGTACTTC.

The CDR3 DNA sequence: TGTGCCAGCTTAGAGACAGGGCCGAGAGTCGGCTACACCTTC. Amino acids: CASLETGPRVGYTF. This chain uses TRBV28 with TRBJ1-2; 7 bases are a match to TRBD1. Unmatched junction bases numbered 14, after V lost 8 bases and J lost 8 bases. The germline V gene encodes CDR1 MDHEN and CDR2 SYDVKM. The CDR3 contains 14 residues.

The V and J genes are TRBV15 and TRBJ1-2, with a tentative D call TRBD1 (6 bases). CDR1 and CDR2 from the germline V gene are LNHNV and YYDKDF (reference sequence). The CDR3 sequence is 14 residues long. V lost 3 bases and J 0 bases, leaving 8 bases between the germline ends. The CDR3 DNA is TGTGCCACCAGCAGCGACAGGACTAACTATGGCTACACCTTC. This sequence encodes CATSSDRTNYGYTF. Full variable domain (remainder filled in from reference TRBV15 and TRBJ1-2): DAMVIQNPRYQVTQFGKPVTLSCSQTLNHNVMYWYQQKSSQAPKLLFHYYDKDFNNEADTPDNFQSRRPNTSFCFLDIRSPGLGDTAMYLCATSSDRTNYGYTFGSGTRLTVV.

The chain combines TRBV5-1 with TRBJ2-5; 13 bases line up with TRBD2. This CDR3 contains 16 residues. Germline V gene data show CDR1 as SGHRS and CDR2 as YFSETQ. The ends lost 4 bases at V and 4 bases at J; junction bases unmatched: 7. The CDR3 region is CASSEGLAGVLETQYF. The CDR3 DNA reads TGCGCCAGCAGCGAAGGACTAGCGGGAGTCCTAGAGACCCAGTACTTC.

CDR3: CASSPTGSNYGYTF. As DNA, the CDR3 is TGCGCCAGCAGCCCCACAGGAAGTAACTATGGCTACACCTTC. The chain employs TRBV4-3 and TRBJ1-2; D possibly corresponds to TRBD1 (5 bases). The CDR3 runs 14 residues. Germline CDR1 LGHNA, CDR2 YSLEER. V was clipped by 4 bases and J by 1 base, with 10 bases between them.

This chain's CDR3 is CASSLGGLAGGNEQFF. CDR3 coding DNA: TGCGCCAGCAGCTTGGGGGGACTAGCGGGAGGCAATGAGCAGTTCTTC. The chain uses TRBV5-1 and TRBJ2-1; TRBD2 agrees at 15 bases. The CDR3 is 16 amino acids. J was trimmed by 6 bases and V by 0 bases; bases with no gene match: 1. Germline loops: CDR1 SGHRS, CDR2 YFSETQ.

This sequence joins TRBV24-1 and TRBJ2-2; D call uncertain. Looked up from germline, CDR1 is KGHDR and CDR2 is SFDVKD. The CDR3 consists of 12 residues. The V end lost 10 bases, the J end lost 1 base, and 6 bases lay between the germline ends. The CDR3 loop is CATDGNTGELFF. For the CDR3, the DNA is TGTGCCACGGACGGGAACACCGGGGAGCTGTTTTTT.

The chain is built from TRBV3-1 (or the pseudogene TRBV3-2) and TRBJ1-4; 9 nucleotides line up with TRBD1. The germline V gene encodes CDR1 LGHDT and CDR2 YNNKEL (reference sequence). This CDR3 spans 13 amino acids. V shed 7 bases, J shed 7 bases, and the junction held 4 bases outside the gene matches. As DNA, the CDR3 is TGTGCCAGCAAAGGGACAGGGCTTGAAAAACTGTTTTTT. Protein sequence: CASKGTGLEKLFF.

The chain uses TRBV7-6 and TRBJ1-1, with a possible D match to TRBD1 (6 bases). Trimming took 5 bases from V and 0 from J, leaving 16 bases between them. This CDR3 has 16 residues. Germline V gene lookup returns CDR1 SGHVS and CDR2 FNYEAQ. DNA of the CDR3: TGTGCCAGCAGCGGGGACACGACTCGATTGAACACTGAAGCTTTCTTT. As protein: CASSGDTTRLNTEAFF.

CDR3 DNA: TGTGCCAGCAGCTTAGAACAGTACACTGAAGCTTTCTTT. It encodes CASSLEQYTEAFF. V is TRBV11-3 and J is TRBJ1-1; unclear D gene. Trimming stripped 0 bases from V and 3 bases from J, with 5 bases between. The CDR3 runs 13 residues. Germline V gives CDR1 SGHNT, CDR2 YENEEA.

Notes on this clone: Germline and junction disagree at one end, which may indicate a read error. The chain is built from TRBV16 and TRBJ2-4; no clear D. Germline CDR1 reads KGHSY; CDR2 reads FQNENV. This CDR3 is built from 15 residues. CDR3 protein: CASTQTGIAKNIQYF. The DNA of the CDR3 is TGTGCCAGCACCCAAACGGGTATAGCCAAAAACATTCAGTACTTC.

Details on this clone: An end of the junction does not agree with germline; a read error may underlie this. The chain recombines TRBV7-6 with TRBJ2-5; 12 bases fit TRBD2. CDR1 and CDR2 (germline): SGHVS, FNYEAQ. This CDR3 spans 19 amino acids. In DNA, the CDR3 is TGTGCCAGCAGCACTCGACTAGCGGGAGCCTTGTTTTATCAAGCGACCCAGTACTTC. Amino acids: CASSTRLAGALFYQATQYF.

This clone was counted a single time. V gene TRBV11-3 combines with J gene TRBJ2-3; weak D call: TRBD1 (6 bases). Germline CDR1 and CDR2: SGHNT and YENEEA. Deletions cut 3 bases from V and 5 bases from J, with 9 bases between. The CDR3 spans 13 residues. CDR3 sequence (DNA): TGTGCCAGCAGCTTCGCCAGGGGAGATACGCAGTATTTT. Its protein product is CASSFARGDTQYF.

This clone was counted only a few times. The chain links TRBV28 to TRBJ1-2, with D hard to call. The V gene's germline CDR1 is MDHEN and CDR2 SYDVKM. V shed 1 base and J shed 3 bases, with 9 bases lying between them. The CDR3 is 14 amino acids. The CDR3 region has the DNA TGTGCCAGCAGTTTATACGACGGGTACTATGGCTACACCTTC. Protein product: CASSLYDGYYGYTF.

The CDR3 protein is CASSGGAPGSLHF. CDR3 nucleotides: TGTGCCAGCAGCGGCGGAGCCCCAGGGTCCCTCCACTTT. This chain connects TRBV6-5 to TRBJ1-6; maybe TRBD1 (5 bases). CDR1 and CDR2 from the germline V gene are MNHEY and SVGAGI. The CDR3 runs 13 residues. The germline V and J ends were trimmed by 6 bases and 14 bases, with 17 bases remaining between them.

The chain uses TRBV10-2 and TRBJ1-1; no definite D call. Trimming removed 3 bases from V and 0 bases from J, with 8 bases in between. CDR3 length: 14 residues. CDR1 is WSHSY, CDR2 SAAADI, per germline. CDR3 DNA sequence: TGCGCCAGCAGTGATGGGCGGGTGAACACTGAAGCTTTCTTT. Residues: CASSDGRVNTEAFF.